One sample yielded the 17 T cell receptor beta chains listed below, sequenced in a study of molecular identifiers for immune sequencing clone quantification (dated 2018 in TCRdb). Preparation of the library involved PCR. The instrument given in TCRdb is Illumina HiSeq 4000. The public reads were reprocessed in TCRdb via fastp at Q25 and MiXCR, keeping in-frame beta chains. Under each unique CDR3 protein, matching rows form one entry showing the most common genes and DNA. Present in this sample are about 640,000 distinct CDR3 sequences, about 20% of which were seen just once. The ten largest make up roughly 0.9% of the sample. Input material: naive CD8+ T cells from blood, with Jurkat cell RNA spiked in. The sample's cell subset or site, from its label and the paper: FACS-sorted CD8+CD4-CCR7+CD45RA+ naive T cells. Source of these receptors: a human donor in good health. Some libraries in this study had Jurkat cell RNA spiked in.

This clonotype was found many times. V usage is TRBV14 and J usage is TRBJ2-7, with D hard to call. V was trimmed by 1 base and J by 7 bases, leaving 17 bases between them. Germline loops: CDR1 SGHDN, CDR2 FVKESK. The CDR3 runs 15 residues. The CDR3 DNA sequence: TGTGCCAGCAGCCAAGGGCAACACCTCCTGTGGGAGCAGTACTTC. The encoded protein is CASSQGQHLLWEQYF.

This clonotype was counted many times. The chain couples TRBV28 to TRBJ1-1, with a possible D match to TRBD1 (6 bases). V lost 5 bases and J lost 8, with 15 bases in between. Germline lookup yields CDR1 MDHEN and CDR2 SYDVKM. There are 13 residues in the CDR3. CDR3 DNA: TGTGCCAGCAGTCAAGGATACGACAGGGAAGCTTTCTTT. Its protein is CASSQGYDREAFF.

This clonotype was seen a few times. This sequence joins TRBV7-9 and TRBJ1-3, with 10 bases that match TRBD1. The CDR3 is made up of 15 amino acids. V was pared by 1 base and J by 6 bases, with 3 bases of the junction left unmatched. CDR1 is SEHNR and CDR2 is FQNEAQ in the germline V gene (reference sequence). The CDR3 nucleotides read TGTGCCAGCAGCTTAGGGGACAGGGGAGAAAACACCATATATTTT. The encoded protein is CASSLGDRGENTIYF. Combining the CDR3 with reference TRBV7-9 and TRBJ1-3 gives the whole variable domain DTGVSQNPRHKITKRGQNVTFRCDPISEHNRLYWYRQTLGQGPEFLTYFQNEAQLEKSRLLSDRFSAERPKGSFSTLEIQRTEQGDSAMYLCASSLGDRGENTIYFGEGSWLTVV.

On this clonotype: A much more abundant neighbour one base away suggests this may be a read error. This chain uses TRBV19 with TRBJ2-7; D tentatively fits TRBD1 or TRBD2 (5 bases each). CDR3 length: 14 residues. CDR1 is LNHDA, CDR2 SQIVND, per germline (reference sequence). The germline V and J ends were trimmed by 11 bases and 2 bases, with 19 bases remaining between them. The CDR3 protein is CACKPRDGPYEQYF. The CDR3 DNA sequence: TGTGCCTGTAAACCTAGGGACGGACCCTACGAGCAGTACTTC.

This clonotype has at least ten counts. The chain uses TRBV7-9 and TRBJ2-5; the D is unclear. The germline V gene encodes CDR1 SEHNR and CDR2 FQNEAQ (reference sequence). V shed 4 bases and J shed 7 bases, with 10 bases lying between them. The CDR3 covers 12 residues. CDR3 DNA: TGTGCCAGCAGCTACCTCACGGGGACCCAGTACTTC. It is translated as CASSYLTGTQYF.

With regard to this clonotype: A much larger clone differs from this one at a single base, so this may be a read error. The chain combines TRBV5-6 with TRBJ2-7, with a tentative D call TRBD1 (6 bases). Germline V gene sequence: CDR1 SGHDT, CDR2 YYEEEE. The CDR3 spans 12 residues. Here the CDR3 DNA reads TGTGCCAGCAGCTTGGGACAGGTAAAGCAGTGCTTC. It codes for CASSLGQVKQCF.

This clonotype showed up many times. CDR3 sequence reads: CASSWTVVEAFF. As DNA, the CDR3 is TGTGCCAGCAGTTGGACAGTCGTTGAAGCTTTCTTT. V gene TRBV2 combines with J gene TRBJ1-1; maybe TRBD1 (6 bases). The CDR3 is 12 amino acids. V lost 5 bases, J lost 7 bases, and 11 bases lay in between. Germline V gene lookup returns CDR1 SNHLY and CDR2 FYNNEI.

This clonotype was counted many times. The chain employs TRBV10-2 and TRBJ2-3; 12 bases are a match to TRBD2. Germline V gene lookup returns CDR1 WSHSY and CDR2 SAAADI. V was pared by 7 bases and J by 0 bases, with 11 bases of the junction left unmatched. The CDR3 is 18 residues long. The chain's CDR3 is CASKQRRLAGESTDTQYF. As DNA, the CDR3 is TGCGCCAGCAAACAGAGACGACTAGCGGGGGAAAGCACAGATACGCAGTATTTT.

This clonotype was counted at least ten times. J is TRBJ2-3 and V is TRBV3-1; the match to TRBD2 covers 11 bases. Trimming removed 5 bases from V and 4 bases from J; junction bases left unmatched: 8. The CDR3 has 16 amino acids. CDR1 LGHDT and CDR2 YNNKEL come from the germline V gene (reference sequence). DNA of the CDR3: TGTGCCAGCAGCGCCGTAACTAGCGGGAGAGCAGATACGCAGTATTTT. This codes for CASSAVTSGRADTQYF.

The rearrangement links TRBV10-3 to TRBJ1-1; 7 positions match TRBD1. Germline CDR1 ENHRY, CDR2 SYGVKD. CDR3 length: 14 residues. Unmatched junction bases numbered 7, after V lost 6 bases and J lost 3 bases. CDR3 region: CAIRTGEGYTEAFF. The CDR3 nucleotides read TGTGCCATCAGAACAGGGGAAGGATACACTGAAGCTTTCTTT.

The chain carries TRBV30 and TRBJ2-7; possible D gene TRBD1, 5 bases. Germline V CDR1 and CDR2: GTSNPN, SVGIG (reference sequence). This CDR3 has 11 amino acids. Between the trimmed V and J ends, which lost 5 bases and 4 bases, there was a span of 9 bases. CDR3 sequence: CAWGQGYEQYF. In nucleotides, the CDR3 is TGTGCCTGGGGCCAGGGTTACGAGCAGTACTTC.

Details on this clonotype: This could be a read error, since a much larger clone is one nucleotide away. The rearrangement joins TRBV4-2 to TRBJ1-2; 7 positions agree with TRBD1. V was clipped by 3 bases and J by 2 bases; unmatched bases: 12. The germline V gene has CDR1 LGHNA and CDR2 YNFKEQ. The CDR3 runs 17 residues. The CDR3 protein is CASSQSLGTDSNYGYTF. The CDR3 DNA reads TGTGCCAGCAGCCAGAGTCTCGGGACAGATTCGAACTATGGCTACACCTTC.

This chain uses TRBV15 with TRBJ1-6; 9 nucleotides agree with TRBD1. This CDR3 has 15 amino acids. In germline, CDR1 is LNHNV, CDR2 YYDKDF (reference sequence). Trimming took 8 bases from V and 7 from J; bases not matched to a gene: 9. The CDR3 DNA reads TGTGCCACCCGACGGGACAGGGCCGAAAATTCACCCCTCCACTTT. Translated, it gives CATRRDRAENSPLHF.

This clonotype appeared many times. The chain has TRBV20-1 and TRBJ1-5; perhaps TRBD1 as D (6 bases). The CDR3 is made up of 15 amino acids. CDR1 and CDR2 (germline): DFQATT, SNEGSKA (reference sequence). Trimming removed 2 bases at V and 2 bases at J, with 13 bases between. The CDR3 here is CSARPRGPGNQPQHF. The CDR3 DNA follows: TGCAGTGCTAGACCCAGGGGTCCGGGCAATCAGCCCCAGCATTTT.

About this clonotype: This may be a read error, as it is one base from a much larger clone. This chain uses TRBV12-3 or TRBV12-4 with TRBJ2-2, with a possible D match to TRBD1 (6 bases). This CDR3 region has 12 residues. The CDR3 DNA sequence: TGTGCCAGCAGTTCCAGAGAGGGGGAGCTGGTTTTT. Amino acid sequence: CASSSREGELVF.

This clonotype showed up just a few times. The chain joins TRBV5-5 to TRBJ1-3; unclear D gene. Trimming pared 4 bases from V and 0 bases from J, leaving 17 bases between. Germline loops: CDR1 SGHKS, CDR2 YYEKEE (reference sequence). This CDR3 is 17 amino acids long. The chain's CDR3 is CASSLGSAGPSGNTIYF. CDR3 DNA: TGTGCCAGCAGCCTCGGTTCGGCAGGACCCTCTGGAAACACCATATATTTT.

This clonotype was detected many times. The CDR3 region is CASSGTGTVYEQYF. CDR3 in DNA: TGTGCCAGCAGTGGGACCGGGACGGTCTACGAGCAGTACTTC. The gene calls are TRBV27 and TRBJ2-7; D may be TRBD1 or TRBD2 (5 bases each). V was shortened by 5 bases and J by 3 bases, with 14 bases between the two germline ends. The germline V gene encodes CDR1 MNHEY and CDR2 SMNVEV (reference sequence). The CDR3 loop spans 14 amino acids.